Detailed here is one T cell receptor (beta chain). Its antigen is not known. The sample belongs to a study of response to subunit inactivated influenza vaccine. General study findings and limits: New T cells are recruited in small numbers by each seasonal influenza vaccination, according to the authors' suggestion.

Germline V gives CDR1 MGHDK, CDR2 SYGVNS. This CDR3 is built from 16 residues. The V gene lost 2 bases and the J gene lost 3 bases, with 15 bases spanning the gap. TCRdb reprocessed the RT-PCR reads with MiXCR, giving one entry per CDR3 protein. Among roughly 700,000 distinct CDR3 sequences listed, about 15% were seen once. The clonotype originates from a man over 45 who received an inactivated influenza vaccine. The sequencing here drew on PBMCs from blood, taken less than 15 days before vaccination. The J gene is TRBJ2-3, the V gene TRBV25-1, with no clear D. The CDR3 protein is CASSETISTMTDTQYF. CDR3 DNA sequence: TGTGCCAGCAGTGAAACAATATCGACCATGACAGATACGCAGTATTTT. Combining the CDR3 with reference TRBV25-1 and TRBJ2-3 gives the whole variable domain EADIYQTPRYLVIGTGKKITLECSQTMGHDKMYWYQQDPGMELHLIHYSYGVNSTEKGDLSSESTVSRIRTEHFPLTLESARPSHTSQYLCASSETISTMTDTQYFGPGTRLTVL.